This paragraph reports one TCR beta chain. Its antigen is still unknown. Assay: immunoSEQ multiplex PCR; the TCRdb copy retains only in-frame clones and omits some. The sample has roughly 150,000 clones, over 85% seen once. This entry comes from a study of T cell responses to AZD1222 COVID-19 vaccine. Points from the study as a whole: White British ancestry dominated among donors, who included more females, and clonal diversity was possibly underestimated. Sampling that yielded the repertoires occurred only after the peak T cell response.

Germline assignment: CDR1 LNHNV and CDR2 YYDKDF (reference sequence). Trimming cost V 5 bases and J 2 bases, with 16 bases left between them. The CDR3 runs to 16 residues. The clonotype originates from an adult in good health. The chain recombines TRBV15 with TRBJ1-5; tentatively, D is TRBD1 (5 bases). Source: peripheral blood, taken on day 0 of AZD1222 vaccination. Here the CDR3 reads CATSAGLLWGNQPQHF. Written as DNA, the CDR3 is TGTGCCACCAGCGCGGGACTCCTATGGGGCAATCAGCCCCAGCATTTT.